The 5 T cell receptor beta chains in this list originate from one sample, sequenced in a study of T cells in Graves' hyperthyroidism and ophthalmopathy. RNA transcripts were the template for amplifying TCR beta CDR3 regions. Researchers ran a first-round RT-PCR on the TCR CDR3 using the HTBI primer set. Via MiXCR, TCRdb re-called the multiplex PCR reads, giving one row per CDR3 protein. This sample carries about 640,000 distinct CDR3 sequences, about a fifth of them seen once, and the ten largest clones take more than 30%. Sequencing input: blood. These receptors were collected from a young man with Graves' ophthalmopathy.

The genes are TRBV29-1 and TRBJ1-1; D ambiguous. Trimming removed 2 bases at V and 0 bases at J, with 7 bases between. CDR1 is SQVTM, CDR2 ANQGSEA, per germline. The CDR3 sequence is 13 residues long. The CDR3 DNA reads as TGCAGCGTTGAACCAGTATTGAACACTGAAGCTTTCTTT. It encodes CSVEPVLNTEAFF.

The chain carries TRBV3-1 and TRBJ2-7; 8 bases map to TRBD2. The J segment lost 4 bases and the V segment lost 7 bases, leaving 9 bases of the junction unmatched. Germline V gives CDR1 LGHDT, CDR2 YNNKEL (reference sequence). The CDR3 runs to 14 residues. CDR3 nucleotide sequence: TGTGCCAGCAACCTTGGAGCGGGAGATTACGAGCAGTACTTC. Protein product: CASNLGAGDYEQYF.

The chain recombines TRBV29-1 with TRBJ2-7; tentatively, D is TRBD2 (6 bases). Trimming removed 4 bases at V and 3 bases at J, with 13 bases between. The CDR3 sequence is 13 residues long. Looked up from germline, CDR1 is SQVTM and CDR2 is ANQGSEA. CDR3 nucleotide sequence: TGCAGCGTTGTCCTCGGGGGTAGCTACGAGCAGTACTTC. It encodes CSVVLGGSYEQYF.

In its sample, this clonotype was seen a few times. The chain has TRBV30 and TRBJ2-5; a weak D match, TRBD2 (5 bases). This CDR3 spans 11 amino acids. V lost 6 bases, J lost 4 bases, and 9 bases lay in between. Germline CDR1 is GTSNPN and CDR2 is SVGIG (reference sequence). The CDR3 sequence: CACLLGETQYF. Written as DNA, the CDR3 is TGTGCCTGCTTACTAGGAGAGACCCAGTACTTC.

This clonotype was counted between two and nine times. V is TRBV12-3 or TRBV12-4 and J is TRBJ2-1; no definite D call. The CDR3 sequence is 13 residues long. V was cut by 5 bases and J by 8 bases, with 13 bases left in between. Here the CDR3 DNA reads TGTGCCAGCAGTAACCAGGTAACCCATGAGCAGTTCTTC. Encoded protein: CASSNQVTHEQFF.